This T cell receptor (beta chain) was found in a study of OX40 agonist ivuxolimab in advanced cancers. Generated by immunoSEQ multiplex PCR, the TCRdb table keeps only in-frame clones and is missing some. Here the sample spans some 58,000 clones, roughly 80% being singletons. In germline, CDR1 is MNHEY, CDR2 SMNVEV (reference sequence). Trimming left V 3 bases short and J 4 bases short, with 15 bases between. The CDR3 loop spans 15 amino acids. The chain uses TRBV27 and TRBJ1-2; perhaps TRBD1 as D (5 bases). The sample was CD4+ or CD8+ T cells sorted from blood, taken in a trial of the OX40 agonist ivuxolimab. The source is an adult with an advanced solid tumor such as melanoma, head and neck, liver or kidney cancer. For the CDR3, the DNA is TGTGCCAGCAGTTTCCTACAGGCCGCGGGCTATGGCTACACCTTC. This encodes CASSFLQAAGYGYTF.